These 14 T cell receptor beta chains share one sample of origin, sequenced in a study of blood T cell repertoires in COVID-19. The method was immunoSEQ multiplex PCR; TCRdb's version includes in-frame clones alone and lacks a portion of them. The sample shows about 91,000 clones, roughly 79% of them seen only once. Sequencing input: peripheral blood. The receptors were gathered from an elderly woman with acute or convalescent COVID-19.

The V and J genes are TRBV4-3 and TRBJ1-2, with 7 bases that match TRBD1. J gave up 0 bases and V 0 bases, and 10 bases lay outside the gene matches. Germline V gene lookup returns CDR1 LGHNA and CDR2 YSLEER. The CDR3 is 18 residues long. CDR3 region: CASSQDQGTVAANYGYTF. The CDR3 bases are TGCGCCAGCAGCCAAGACCAGGGGACAGTGGCGGCTAACTATGGCTACACCTTC.

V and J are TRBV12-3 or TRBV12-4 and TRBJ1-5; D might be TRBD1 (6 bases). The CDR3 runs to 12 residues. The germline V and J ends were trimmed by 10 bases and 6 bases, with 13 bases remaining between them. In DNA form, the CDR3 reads TGTGCCATCCGACAGGCGGGTCAGCCCCAGCATTTT. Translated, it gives CAIRQAGQPQHF.

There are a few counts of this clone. The CDR3 sequence: CASSTLPGEGYGYTF. CDR3 DNA: TGCGCCAGCAGTACCCTACCAGGGGAGGGTTATGGCTACACCTTC. This chain connects TRBV5-1 to TRBJ1-2, with D possibly matching TRBD1 (6 bases). CDR1 is SGHRS and CDR2 is YFSETQ in the germline V gene. Trimming shortened V by 5 bases and J by 5 bases, and 19 bases separated the two germline ends. The CDR3 loop spans 15 amino acids.

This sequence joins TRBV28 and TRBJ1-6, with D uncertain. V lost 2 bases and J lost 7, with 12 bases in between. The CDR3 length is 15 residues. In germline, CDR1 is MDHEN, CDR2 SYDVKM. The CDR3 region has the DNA TGTGCCAGCAGTTTAATTCGTGCGGGAAATTCACCCCTCCACTTT. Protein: CASSLIRAGNSPLHF.

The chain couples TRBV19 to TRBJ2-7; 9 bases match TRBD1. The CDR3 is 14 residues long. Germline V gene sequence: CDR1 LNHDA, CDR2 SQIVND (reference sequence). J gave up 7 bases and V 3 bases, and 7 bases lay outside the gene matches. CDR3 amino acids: CASSIGTGLPEQYF. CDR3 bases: TGTGCCAGTAGTATTGGGACAGGGCTCCCGGAGCAGTACTTC.

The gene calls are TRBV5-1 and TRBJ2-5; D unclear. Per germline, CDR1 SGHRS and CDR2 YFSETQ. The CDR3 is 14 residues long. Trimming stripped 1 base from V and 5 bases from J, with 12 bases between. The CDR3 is CASSLLAGRETQYF. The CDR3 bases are TGCGCCAGCAGCTTGCTCGCAGGTCGGGAGACCCAGTACTTC.

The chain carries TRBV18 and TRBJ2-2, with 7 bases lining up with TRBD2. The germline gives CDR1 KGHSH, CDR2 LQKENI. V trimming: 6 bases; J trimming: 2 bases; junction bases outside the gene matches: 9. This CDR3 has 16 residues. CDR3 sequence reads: CASSLTGLLNTGELFF. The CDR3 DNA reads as TGTGCCAGCTCCCTGACGGGACTACTTAACACCGGGGAGCTGTTTTTT. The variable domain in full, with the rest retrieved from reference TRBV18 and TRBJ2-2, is NAGVMQNPRHLVRRRGQEARLRCSPMKGHSHVYWYRQLPEEGLKFMVYLQKENIIDESGMPKERFSAEFPKEGPSILRIQQVVRGDSAAYFCASSLTGLLNTGELFFGEGSRLTVL.

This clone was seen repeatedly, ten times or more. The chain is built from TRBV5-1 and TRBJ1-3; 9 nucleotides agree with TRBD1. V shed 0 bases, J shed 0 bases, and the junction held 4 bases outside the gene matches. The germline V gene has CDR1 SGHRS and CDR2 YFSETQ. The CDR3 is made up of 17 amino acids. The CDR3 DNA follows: TGCGCCAGCAGCTTGGCCGGGACAGGGAACTCTGGAAACACCATATATTTT. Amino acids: CASSLAGTGNSGNTIYF. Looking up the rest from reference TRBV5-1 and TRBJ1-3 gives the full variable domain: KAGVTQTPRYLIKTRGQQVTLSCSPISGHRSVSWYQQTPGQGLQFLFEYFSETQRNKGNFPGRFSGRQFSNSRSEMNVSTLELGDSALYLCASSLAGTGNSGNTIYFGEGSWLTVV.

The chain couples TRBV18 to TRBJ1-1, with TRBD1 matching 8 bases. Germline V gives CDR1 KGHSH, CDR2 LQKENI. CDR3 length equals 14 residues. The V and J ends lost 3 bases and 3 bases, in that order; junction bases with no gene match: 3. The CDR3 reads CASSPMDRDTEAFF. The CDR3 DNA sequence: TGTGCCAGCTCACCTATGGACAGGGACACTGAAGCTTTCTTT. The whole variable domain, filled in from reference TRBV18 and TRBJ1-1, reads NAGVMQNPRHLVRRRGQEARLRCSPMKGHSHVYWYRQLPEEGLKFMVYLQKENIIDESGMPKERFSAEFPKEGPSILRIQQVVRGDSAAYFCASSPMDRDTEAFFGQGTRLTVV.

CDR3 region: CASSLRGHEQFF. CDR3 nucleotides: TGTGCCAGCAGCCTTAGGGGCCATGAGCAGTTCTTC. J is TRBJ2-1 and V is TRBV11-3, with D perhaps matching TRBD1 (5 bases). The CDR3 extends over 12 amino acids. V was pared by 5 bases and J by 8 bases, with 10 bases between. CDR1 is SGHNT and CDR2 is YENEEA in the germline V gene.

The CDR3 here is CASSETGHSGNTIYF. The CDR3 DNA follows: TGTGCCAGCAGTGAGACAGGACACTCTGGAAACACCATATATTTT. The chain couples TRBV2 to TRBJ1-3; perhaps TRBD1 as D (6 bases). The germline gives CDR1 SNHLY, CDR2 FYNNEI. The CDR3 sequence is 15 residues long. The V end was cut by 3 bases, the J end by 0 bases, with 9 bases between. The full variable domain, its missing parts supplied by reference TRBV2 and TRBJ1-3, is EPEVTQTPSHQVTQMGQEVILRCVPISNHLYFYWYRQILGQKVEFLVSFYNNEISEKSEIFDDQFSVERPDGSNFTLKIRSTKLEDSAMYFCASSETGHSGNTIYFGEGSWLTVV.

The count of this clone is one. The CDR3 reads CASSPPGGVTNVLTF. As DNA, the CDR3 is TGTGCCAGCTCACCCCCCGGCGGGGTAACCAACGTCCTGACTTTC. The chain recombines TRBV18 with TRBJ2-6, with D possibly matching TRBD2 (6 bases). The CDR3 is 15 residues long. CDR1 KGHSH and CDR2 LQKENI come from the germline V gene. V lost 3 bases and J lost 8, with 14 bases in between. Full variable domain (outside the CDR3, taken from reference TRBV18 and TRBJ2-6): NAGVMQNPRHLVRRRGQEARLRCSPMKGHSHVYWYRQLPEEGLKFMVYLQKENIIDESGMPKERFSAEFPKEGPSILRIQQVVRGDSAAYFCASSPPGGVTNVLTFGAGSRLTVL.

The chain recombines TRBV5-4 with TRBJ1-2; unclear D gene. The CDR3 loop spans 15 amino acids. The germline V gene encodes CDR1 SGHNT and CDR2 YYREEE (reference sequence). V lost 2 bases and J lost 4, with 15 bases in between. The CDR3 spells CASSFRSIGVYGYTF. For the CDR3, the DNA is TGTGCCAGCAGCTTCAGATCTATCGGGGTCTATGGCTACACCTTC.

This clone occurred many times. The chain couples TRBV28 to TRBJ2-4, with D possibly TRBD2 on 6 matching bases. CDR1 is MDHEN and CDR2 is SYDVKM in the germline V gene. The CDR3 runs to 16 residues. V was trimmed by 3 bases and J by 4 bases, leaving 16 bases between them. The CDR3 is CASSFYSLGGKNIQYF. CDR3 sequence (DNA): TGTGCCAGCAGTTTTTACAGTCTGGGGGGAAAAAACATTCAGTACTTC. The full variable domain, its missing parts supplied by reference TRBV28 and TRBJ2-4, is DVKVTQSSRYLVKRTGEKVFLECVQDMDHENMFWYRQDPGLGLRLIYFSYDVKMKEKGDIPEGYSVSREKKERFSLILESASTNQTSMYLCASSFYSLGGKNIQYFGAGTRLSVL.